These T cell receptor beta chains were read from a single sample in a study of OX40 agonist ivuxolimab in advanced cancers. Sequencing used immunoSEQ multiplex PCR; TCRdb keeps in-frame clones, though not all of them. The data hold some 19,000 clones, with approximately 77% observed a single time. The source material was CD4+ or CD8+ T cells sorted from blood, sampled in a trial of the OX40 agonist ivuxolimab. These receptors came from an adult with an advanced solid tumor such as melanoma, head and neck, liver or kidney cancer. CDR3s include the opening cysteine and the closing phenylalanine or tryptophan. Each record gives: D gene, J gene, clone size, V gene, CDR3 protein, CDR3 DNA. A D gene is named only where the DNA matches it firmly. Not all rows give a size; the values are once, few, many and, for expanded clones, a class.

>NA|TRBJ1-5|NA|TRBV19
CASSTVIGSNQPQHF
TGTGCCAGTAGTACCGTAATCGGGAGCAATCAGCCCCAGCATTTT
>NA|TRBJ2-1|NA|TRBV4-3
CASSQDLASAYNEQFF
TGCGCCAGCAGCCAAGATTTGGCTAGCGCTTACAATGAGCAGTTCTTC
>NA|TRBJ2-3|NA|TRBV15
CATSTSGRLADTQYF
TGTGCCACCAGCACTTCCGGGCGGCTGGCTGATACGCAGTATTTT
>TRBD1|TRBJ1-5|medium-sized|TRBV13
CASSFRQGKQPQHF
TGTGCCAGCAGCTTTAGACAGGGAAAGCAGCCCCAGCATTTT
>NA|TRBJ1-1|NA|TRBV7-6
CASSFSKLNTEAFF
TGTGCCAGCAGCTTCTCGAAGTTGAACACTGAAGCTTTCTTT
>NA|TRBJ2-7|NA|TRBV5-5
CASSFSGTSYEQYF
TGTGCCAGCAGCTTCTCCGGGACGAGCTACGAGCAGTACTTC
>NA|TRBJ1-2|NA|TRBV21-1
CASSKGNRPHYGYTF
TGTGCCAGCAGCAAAGGAAACAGGCCCCACTATGGCTACACCTTC
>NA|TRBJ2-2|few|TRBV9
CASSFSGGELFF
TGTGCCAGCAGCTTCAGTGGGGGGGAGCTGTTTTTT
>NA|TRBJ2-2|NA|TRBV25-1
CASSEWKTVGNTGELFF
TGTGCCAGCAGTGAATGGAAGACTGTAGGAAACACCGGGGAGCTGTTTTTT
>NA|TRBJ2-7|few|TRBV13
CASSEVAGSSYEQYF
TGTGCCAGCAGTGAGGTGGCAGGGAGCTCCTACGAGCAGTACTTC
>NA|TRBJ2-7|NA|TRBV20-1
CSAQEGEQYF
TGCAGTGCCCAAGAGGGCGAGCAGTACTTC
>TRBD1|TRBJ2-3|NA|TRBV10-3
CAINDRGDPDTQYF
TGTGCCATCAACGACAGGGGGGACCCAGATACGCAGTATTTT